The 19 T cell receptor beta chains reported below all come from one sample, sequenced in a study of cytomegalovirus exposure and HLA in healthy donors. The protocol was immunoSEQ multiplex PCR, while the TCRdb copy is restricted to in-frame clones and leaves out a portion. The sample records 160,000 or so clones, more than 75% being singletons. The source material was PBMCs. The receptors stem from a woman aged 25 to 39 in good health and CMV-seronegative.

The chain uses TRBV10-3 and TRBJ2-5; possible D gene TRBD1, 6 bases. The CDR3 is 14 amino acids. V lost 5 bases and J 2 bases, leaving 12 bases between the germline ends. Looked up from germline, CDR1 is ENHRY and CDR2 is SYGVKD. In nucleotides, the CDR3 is TGTGCCATCAGTAACAGGGTTGCTCAAGAGACCCAGTACTTC. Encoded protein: CAISNRVAQETQYF.

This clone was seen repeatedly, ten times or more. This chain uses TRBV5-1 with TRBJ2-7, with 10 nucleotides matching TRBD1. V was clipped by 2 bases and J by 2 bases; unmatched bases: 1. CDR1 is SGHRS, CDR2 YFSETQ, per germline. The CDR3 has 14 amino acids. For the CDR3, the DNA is TGCGCCAGCAGCTTCGGGACAGGGGCCTACGAGCAGTACTTC. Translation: CASSFGTGAYEQYF.

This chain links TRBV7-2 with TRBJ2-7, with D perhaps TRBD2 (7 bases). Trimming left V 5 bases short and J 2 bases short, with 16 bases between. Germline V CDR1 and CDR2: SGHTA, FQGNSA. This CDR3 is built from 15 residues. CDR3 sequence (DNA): TGTGCCAGCAGCCACCGCGGGGGCGTTCCCTACGAGCAGTACTTC. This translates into CASSHRGGVPYEQYF.

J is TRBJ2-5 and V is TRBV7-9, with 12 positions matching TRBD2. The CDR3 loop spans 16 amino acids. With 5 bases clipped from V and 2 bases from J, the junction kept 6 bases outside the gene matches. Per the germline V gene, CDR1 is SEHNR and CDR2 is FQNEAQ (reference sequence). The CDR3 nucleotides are TGTGCCAGCAGCCCGGGGACTAGCGGGCCGCAAGAGACCCAGTACTTC. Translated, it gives CASSPGTSGPQETQYF.

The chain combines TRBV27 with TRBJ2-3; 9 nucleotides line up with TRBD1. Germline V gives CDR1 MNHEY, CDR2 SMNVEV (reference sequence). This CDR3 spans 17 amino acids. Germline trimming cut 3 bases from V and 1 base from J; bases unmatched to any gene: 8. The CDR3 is CASSFINRGLGTDTQYF. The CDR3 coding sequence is TGTGCCAGCAGTTTTATCAACAGGGGGCTAGGCACAGATACGCAGTATTTT.

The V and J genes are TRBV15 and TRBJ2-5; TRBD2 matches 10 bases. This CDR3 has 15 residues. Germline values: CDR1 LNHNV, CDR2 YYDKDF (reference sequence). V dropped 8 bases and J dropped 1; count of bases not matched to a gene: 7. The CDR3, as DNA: TGTGCCACCGAGAAACCTAGCGGGGGCCAAGAGACCCAGTACTTC. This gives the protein CATEKPSGGQETQYF.

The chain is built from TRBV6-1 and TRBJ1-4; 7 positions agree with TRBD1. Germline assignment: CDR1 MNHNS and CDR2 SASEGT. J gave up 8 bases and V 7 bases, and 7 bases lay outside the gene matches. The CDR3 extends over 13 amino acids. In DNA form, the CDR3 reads TGTGCCAGCACCCCAGGGGGGAGGGAAAAACTGTTTTTT. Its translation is CASTPGGREKLFF.

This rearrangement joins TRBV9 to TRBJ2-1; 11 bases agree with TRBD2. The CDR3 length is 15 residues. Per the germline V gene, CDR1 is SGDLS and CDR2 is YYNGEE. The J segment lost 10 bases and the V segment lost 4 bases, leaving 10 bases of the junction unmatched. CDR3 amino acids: CASSQLAGAMGEQFF. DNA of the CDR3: TGTGCCAGCAGCCAACTAGCGGGGGCCATGGGAGAGCAGTTCTTC.

CDR3 amino acids: CASSSRDRSEKLFF. In nucleotides, the CDR3 is TGTGCCAGCAGTTCTCGGGACAGGTCGGAAAAACTGTTTTTT. The chain uses TRBV27 and TRBJ1-4, with 8 bases identical to TRBD1. From germline, CDR1 is MNHEY and CDR2 SMNVEV (reference sequence). This CDR3 is 14 amino acids long. Trimming removed 4 bases from V and 8 bases from J; junction bases left unmatched: 6.

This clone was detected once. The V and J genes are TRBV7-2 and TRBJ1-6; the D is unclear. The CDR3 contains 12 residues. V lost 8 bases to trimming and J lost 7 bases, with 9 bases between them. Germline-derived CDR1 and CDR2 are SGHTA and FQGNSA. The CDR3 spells CASSEHNSPLHF. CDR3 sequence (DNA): TGTGCCAGCTCTGAGCACAATTCACCCCTCCACTTT.

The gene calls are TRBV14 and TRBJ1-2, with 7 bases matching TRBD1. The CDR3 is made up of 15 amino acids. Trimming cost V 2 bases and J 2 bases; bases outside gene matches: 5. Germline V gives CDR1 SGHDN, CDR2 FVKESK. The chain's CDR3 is CASSQKGTVNYGYTF. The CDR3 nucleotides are TGTGCCAGCAGCCAAAAAGGGACAGTAAACTATGGCTACACCTTC.

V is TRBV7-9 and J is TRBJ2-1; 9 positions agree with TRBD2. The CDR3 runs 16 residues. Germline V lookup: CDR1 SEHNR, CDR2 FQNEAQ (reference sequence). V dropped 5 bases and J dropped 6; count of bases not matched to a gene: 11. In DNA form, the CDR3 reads TGTGCCAGCAGCCCGCGGGGGGGCGTCTTTCCCAATGAGCAGTTCTTC. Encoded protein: CASSPRGGVFPNEQFF.

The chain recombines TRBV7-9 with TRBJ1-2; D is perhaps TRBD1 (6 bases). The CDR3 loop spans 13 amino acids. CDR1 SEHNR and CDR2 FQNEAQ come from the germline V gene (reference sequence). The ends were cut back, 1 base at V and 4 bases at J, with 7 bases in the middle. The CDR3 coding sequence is TGTGCCAGCAGCTTAGGAGGGGGCTATGGCTACACCTTC. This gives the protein CASSLGGGYGYTF. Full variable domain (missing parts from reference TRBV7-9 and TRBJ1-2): DTGVSQNPRHKITKRGQNVTFRCDPISEHNRLYWYRQTLGQGPEFLTYFQNEAQLEKSRLLSDRFSAERPKGSFSTLEIQRTEQGDSAMYLCASSLGGGYGYTFGSGTRLTVV.

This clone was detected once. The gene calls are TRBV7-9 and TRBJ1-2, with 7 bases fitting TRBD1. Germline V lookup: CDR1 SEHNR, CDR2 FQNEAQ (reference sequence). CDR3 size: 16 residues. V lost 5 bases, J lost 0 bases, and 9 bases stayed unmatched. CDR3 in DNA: TGTGCCAGCAGCATCGGGACAGCACTAACTAACTATGGCTACACCTTC. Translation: CASSIGTALTNYGYTF.

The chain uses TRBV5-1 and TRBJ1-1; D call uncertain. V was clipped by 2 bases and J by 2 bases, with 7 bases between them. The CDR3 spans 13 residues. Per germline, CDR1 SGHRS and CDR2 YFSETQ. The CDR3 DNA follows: TGCGCCAGCAGCTTACATATTAACACTGAAGCTTTCTTT. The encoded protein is CASSLHINTEAFF. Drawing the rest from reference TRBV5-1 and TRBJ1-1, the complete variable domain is KAGVTQTPRYLIKTRGQQVTLSCSPISGHRSVSWYQQTPGQGLQFLFEYFSETQRNKGNFPGRFSGRQFSNSRSEMNVSTLELGDSALYLCASSLHINTEAFFGQGTRLTVV.

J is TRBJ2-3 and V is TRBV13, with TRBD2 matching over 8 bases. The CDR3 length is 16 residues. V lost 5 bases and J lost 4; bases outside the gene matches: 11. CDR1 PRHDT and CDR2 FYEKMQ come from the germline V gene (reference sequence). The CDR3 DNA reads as TGTGCCAGCAGCCTGTTGGGCGGGGGGCCAGCAGATACGCAGTATTTT. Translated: CASSLLGGGPADTQYF.

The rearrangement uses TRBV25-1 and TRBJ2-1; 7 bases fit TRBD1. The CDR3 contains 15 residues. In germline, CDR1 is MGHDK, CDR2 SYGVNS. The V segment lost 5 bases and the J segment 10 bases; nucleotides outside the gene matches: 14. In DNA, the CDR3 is TGTGCCAGCAGTCCCCTCCGGGACAGTCTGGTGGAGCAGTTCTTC. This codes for CASSPLRDSLVEQFF.

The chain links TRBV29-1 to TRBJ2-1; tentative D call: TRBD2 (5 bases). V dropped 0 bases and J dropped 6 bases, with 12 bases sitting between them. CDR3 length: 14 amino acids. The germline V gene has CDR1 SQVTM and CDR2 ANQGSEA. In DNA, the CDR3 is TGCAGCGTTGAAGATCACGCTAGCCTCAATGAGCAGTTCTTC. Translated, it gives CSVEDHASLNEQFF.

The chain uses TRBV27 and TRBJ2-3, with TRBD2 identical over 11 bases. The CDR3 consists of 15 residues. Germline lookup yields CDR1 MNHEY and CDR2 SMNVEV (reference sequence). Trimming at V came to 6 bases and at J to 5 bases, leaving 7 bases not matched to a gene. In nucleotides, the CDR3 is TGTGCCAGCAGGATTAGCGGGGGGGCAGGAGATACGCAGTATTTT. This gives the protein CASRISGGAGDTQYF.